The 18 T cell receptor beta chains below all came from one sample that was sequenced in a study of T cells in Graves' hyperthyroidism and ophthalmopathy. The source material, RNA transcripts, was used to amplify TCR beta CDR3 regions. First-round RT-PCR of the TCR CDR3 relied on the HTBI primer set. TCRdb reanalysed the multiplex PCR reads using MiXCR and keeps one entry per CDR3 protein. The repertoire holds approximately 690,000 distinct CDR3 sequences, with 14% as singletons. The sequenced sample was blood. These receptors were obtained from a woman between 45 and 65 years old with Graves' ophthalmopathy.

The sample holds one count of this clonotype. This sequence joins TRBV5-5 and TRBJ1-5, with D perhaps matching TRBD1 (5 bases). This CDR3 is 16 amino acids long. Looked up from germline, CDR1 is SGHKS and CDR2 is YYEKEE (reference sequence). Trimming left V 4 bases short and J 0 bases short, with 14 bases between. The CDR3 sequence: CASSRGGTYSNQPQHF. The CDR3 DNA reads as TGTGCCAGCAGCCGGGGGGGAACCTATAGCAATCAGCCCCAGCATTTT. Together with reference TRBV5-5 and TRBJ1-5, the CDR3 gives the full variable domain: DAGVTQSPTHLIKTRGQQVTLRCSPISGHKSVSWYQQVLGQGPQFIFQYYEKEERGRGNFPDRFSARQFPNYSSELNVNALLLGDSALYLCASSRGGTYSNQPQHFGDGTRLSIL.

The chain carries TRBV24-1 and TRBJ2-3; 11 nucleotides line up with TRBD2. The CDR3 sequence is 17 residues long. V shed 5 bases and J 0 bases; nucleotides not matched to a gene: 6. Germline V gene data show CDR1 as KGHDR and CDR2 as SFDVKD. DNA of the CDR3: TGTGCCACCAGTGGCCCACGACTAGCGGGAAGCACAGATACGCAGTATTTT. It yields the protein CATSGPRLAGSTDTQYF.

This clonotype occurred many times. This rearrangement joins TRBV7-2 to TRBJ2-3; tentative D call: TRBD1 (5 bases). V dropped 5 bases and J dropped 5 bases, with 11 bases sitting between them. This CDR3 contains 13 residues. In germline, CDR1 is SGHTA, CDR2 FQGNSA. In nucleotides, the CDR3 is TGTGCCAGCAGCCTCCAGGGTGGAGATACGCAGTATTTT. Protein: CASSLQGGDTQYF.

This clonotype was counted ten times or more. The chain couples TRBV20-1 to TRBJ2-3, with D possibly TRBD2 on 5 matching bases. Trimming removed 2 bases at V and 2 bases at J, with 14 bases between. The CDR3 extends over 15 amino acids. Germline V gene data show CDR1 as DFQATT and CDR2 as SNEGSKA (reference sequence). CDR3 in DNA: TGCAGTGCTAGATTTTTGAGGGTGGTCACAGATACGCAGTATTTT. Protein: CSARFLRVVTDTQYF.

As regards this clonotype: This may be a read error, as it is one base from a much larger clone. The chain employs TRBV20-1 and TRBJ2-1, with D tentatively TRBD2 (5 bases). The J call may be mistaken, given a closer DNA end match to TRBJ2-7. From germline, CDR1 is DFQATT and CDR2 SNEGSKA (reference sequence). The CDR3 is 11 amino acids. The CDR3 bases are TGCAGTGCTAGCGGGGATAATGAGCAGTACTTC. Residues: CSASGDNEQYF.

CDR3 sequence reads: CASSSPARGSGNTIYF. For the CDR3, the DNA is TGTGCCAGCAGTTCCCCCGCCAGGGGCTCTGGAAACACCATATATTTT. The V call is TRBV28, the J call TRBJ1-3; D perhaps matches TRBD1 (6 bases). CDR1 MDHEN and CDR2 SYDVKM come from the germline V gene. The CDR3 has 16 residues. Trimming stripped 4 bases from V and 0 bases from J, with 13 bases between.

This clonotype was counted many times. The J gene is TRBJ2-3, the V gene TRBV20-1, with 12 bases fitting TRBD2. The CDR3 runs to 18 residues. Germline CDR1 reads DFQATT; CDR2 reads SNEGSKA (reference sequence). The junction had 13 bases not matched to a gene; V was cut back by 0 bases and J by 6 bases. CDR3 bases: TGCAGTGCTAGAGATAGGTCTCGACTAGCGGGAGTTCTGGATACGCAGTATTTT. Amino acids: CSARDRSRLAGVLDTQYF.

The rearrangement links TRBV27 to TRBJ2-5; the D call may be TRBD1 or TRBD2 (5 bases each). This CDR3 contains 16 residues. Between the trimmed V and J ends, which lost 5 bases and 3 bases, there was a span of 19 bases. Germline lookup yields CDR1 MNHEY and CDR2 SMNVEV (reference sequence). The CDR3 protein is CASSPGTVPTKETQYF. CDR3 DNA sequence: TGTGCCAGCAGTCCCGGGACGGTTCCTACGAAAGAGACCCAGTACTTC.

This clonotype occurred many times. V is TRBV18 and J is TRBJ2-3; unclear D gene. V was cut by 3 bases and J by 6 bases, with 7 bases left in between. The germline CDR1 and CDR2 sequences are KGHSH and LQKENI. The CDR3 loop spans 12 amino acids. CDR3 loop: CASSPYSDTQYF. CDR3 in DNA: TGTGCCAGCTCACCTTATTCTGATACGCAGTATTTT.

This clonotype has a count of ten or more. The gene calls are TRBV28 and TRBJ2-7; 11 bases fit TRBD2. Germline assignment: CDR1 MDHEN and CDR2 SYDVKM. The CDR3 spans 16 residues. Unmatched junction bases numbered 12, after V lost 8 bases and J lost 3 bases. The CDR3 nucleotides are TGTGCCAGCGCATTCCTAGCGGGAGGTAACGTCTACGAGCAGTACTTC. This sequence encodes CASAFLAGGNVYEQYF.

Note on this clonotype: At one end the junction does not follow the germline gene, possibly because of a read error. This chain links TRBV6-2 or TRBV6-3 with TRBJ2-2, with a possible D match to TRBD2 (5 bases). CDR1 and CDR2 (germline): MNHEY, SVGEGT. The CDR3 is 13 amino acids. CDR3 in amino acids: CASSFLFPGELLF. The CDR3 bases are TGTGCCAGCAGTTTTTTATTTCCCGGGGAGCTGCTTTTT.

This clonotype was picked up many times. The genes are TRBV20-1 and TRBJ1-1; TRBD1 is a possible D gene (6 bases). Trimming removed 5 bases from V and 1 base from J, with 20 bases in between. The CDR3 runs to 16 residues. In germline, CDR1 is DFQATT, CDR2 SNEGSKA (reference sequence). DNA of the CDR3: TGCAGTGCTGAAACCGGGACAAAGAACTCGAACACTGAAGCTTTCTTT. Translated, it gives CSAETGTKNSNTEAFF.

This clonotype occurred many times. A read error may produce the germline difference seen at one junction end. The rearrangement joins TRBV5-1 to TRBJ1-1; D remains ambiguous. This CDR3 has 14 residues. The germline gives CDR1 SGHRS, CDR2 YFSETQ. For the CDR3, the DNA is TGTGCCAGCAGCTTATCGGGTATGAACACTGAAGCTTTCTTT. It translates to CASSLSGMNTEAFF.

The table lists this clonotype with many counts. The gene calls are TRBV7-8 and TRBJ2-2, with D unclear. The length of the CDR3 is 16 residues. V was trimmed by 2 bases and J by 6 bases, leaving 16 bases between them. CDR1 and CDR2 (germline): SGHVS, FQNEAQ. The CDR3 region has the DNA TGTGCCAGCAGCTTACGCGTCGGAGCTGGCGCCGGGGAGCTGTTTTTT. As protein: CASSLRVGAGAGELFF.

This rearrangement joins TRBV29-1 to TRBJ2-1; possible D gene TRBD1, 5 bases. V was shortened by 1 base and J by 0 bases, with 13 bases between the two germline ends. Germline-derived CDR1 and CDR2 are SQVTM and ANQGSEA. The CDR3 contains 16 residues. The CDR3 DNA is TGCAGCGTTGAAGGGGGAAAGGGGATCTCCTACAATGAGCAGTTCTTC. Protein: CSVEGGKGISYNEQFF.

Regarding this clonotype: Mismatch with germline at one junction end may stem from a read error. The CDR3 region is CVSITRPSHEAFF. As DNA, the CDR3 is TGTGTCAGCATTACACGACCGTCACATGAAGCTTTCTTT. The chain joins TRBV6-5 to TRBJ1-1; the D is unclear. CDR1 is MNHEY and CDR2 is SVGAGI in the germline V gene. The CDR3 contains 13 residues.

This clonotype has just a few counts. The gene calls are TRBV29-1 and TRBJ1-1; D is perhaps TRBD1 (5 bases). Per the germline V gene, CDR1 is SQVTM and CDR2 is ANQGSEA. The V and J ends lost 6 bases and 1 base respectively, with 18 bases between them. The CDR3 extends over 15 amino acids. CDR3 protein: CSVTEVGSGNTEAFF. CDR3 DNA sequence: TGCAGCGTGACAGAGGTGGGTTCTGGGAACACTGAAGCTTTCTTT.

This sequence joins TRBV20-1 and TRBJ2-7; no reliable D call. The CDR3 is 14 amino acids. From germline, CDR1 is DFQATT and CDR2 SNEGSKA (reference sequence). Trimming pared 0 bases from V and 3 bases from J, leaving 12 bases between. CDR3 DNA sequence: TGCAGTGCTAGAGATTCTCGTAGGAGCTACGAGCAGTACTTC. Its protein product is CSARDSRRSYEQYF.